This T cell receptor (beta chain) was retrieved from a study of long-term antiretroviral therapy in people with HIV. Overall study findings and caveats: Clonal populations expanded prior to ART predominated within the repertoire at all time points.

The study used samples holding about 1-10 million cryopreserved PBMC before DNA extraction. Samples were assayed with immunoSEQ v3.0 at survey level. Some clones are missing from TCRdb's copy, which holds only in-frame ones; the method was immunoSEQ multiplex PCR. The repertoire holds roughly 26,000 clones, with over 85% as singletons. Concerning this clone: No antigen is known for it.

V lost 8 bases to trimming and J lost 4 bases; unmatched junction nucleotides: 13. Germline V gene data show CDR1 as SGHAT and CDR2 as FQNNGV. The CDR3 has 16 residues. Sequencing used unsorted PBMCs, obtained more than 4.7 years after starting antiretroviral therapy. The chain has TRBV11-2 and TRBJ2-2; TRBD1 matches at 7 bases. This TCR was recovered from a woman aged 45-59 years with HIV. For the CDR3, the DNA is TGTGCCAGCGGACGAACAACAGGGGTACGCACCGGGGAGCTGTTTTTT. Translation gives CASGRTTGVRTGELFF.